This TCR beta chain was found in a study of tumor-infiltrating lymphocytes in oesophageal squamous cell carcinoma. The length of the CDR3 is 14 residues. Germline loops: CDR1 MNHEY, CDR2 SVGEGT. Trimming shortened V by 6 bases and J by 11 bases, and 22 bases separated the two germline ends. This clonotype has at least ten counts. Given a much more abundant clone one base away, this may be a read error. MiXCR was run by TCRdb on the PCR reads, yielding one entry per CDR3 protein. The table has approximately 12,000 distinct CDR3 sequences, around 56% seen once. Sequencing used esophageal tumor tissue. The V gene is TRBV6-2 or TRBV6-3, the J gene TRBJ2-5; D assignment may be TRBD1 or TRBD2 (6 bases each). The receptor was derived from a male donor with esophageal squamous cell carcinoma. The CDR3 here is CASSPTGAYNEQYF. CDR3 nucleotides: TGTGCCAGCAGCCCCACGGGGGCCTACAATGAGCAGTACTTC.